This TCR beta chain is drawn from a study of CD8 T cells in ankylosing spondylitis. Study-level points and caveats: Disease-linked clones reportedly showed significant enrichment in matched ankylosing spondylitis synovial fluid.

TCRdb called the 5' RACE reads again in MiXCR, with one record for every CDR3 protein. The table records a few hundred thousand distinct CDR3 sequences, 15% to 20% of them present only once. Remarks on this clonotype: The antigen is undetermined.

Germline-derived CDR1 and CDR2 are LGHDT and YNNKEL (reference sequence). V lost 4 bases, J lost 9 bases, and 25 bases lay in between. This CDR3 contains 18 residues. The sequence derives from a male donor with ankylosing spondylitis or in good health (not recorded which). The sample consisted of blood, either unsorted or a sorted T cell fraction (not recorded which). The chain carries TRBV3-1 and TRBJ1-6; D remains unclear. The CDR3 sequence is CASSPPLRSEGFGSPLHF. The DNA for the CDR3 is TGTGCCAGCAGCCCGCCGCTTAGGTCTGAGGGTTTTGGTTCACCCCTCCACTTT.